These 11 T cell receptor beta chains came from one sample sequenced in a study of blood T cells in healthy people across ages. Primed by a sample-barcoded 5' primer and a J-beta primer mix, a second PCR proceeded for about 6 to 12 cycles. One entry per CDR3 protein results from TCRdb running MiXCR on the 5' RACE reads. The sample yields about 1.5 million distinct CDR3 sequences, 35% to 45% seen once. Sample: blood. These TCRs come from a woman younger than 35 in good health.

This clonotype has only a few counts. The V gene is TRBV12-3 or TRBV12-4, the J gene TRBJ2-3, with 9 bases identical to TRBD1. CDR3 length: 19 amino acids. With V trimmed by 6 bases and J by 3 bases, 19 bases remained unmatched. The CDR3 loop is CASRPRWGQGKATTDTQYF. The CDR3 bases are TGTGCCAGCAGACCACGTTGGGGACAGGGTAAAGCGACGACAGATACGCAGTATTTT.

J is TRBJ2-1 and V is TRBV12-5; the match to TRBD2 covers 9 bases. This CDR3 is 14 amino acids long. V shed 6 bases and J 6 bases; nucleotides not matched to a gene: 6. Germline CDR1 is LGHNT and CDR2 is FRNRAP. The CDR3 protein is CASGQGLAVNEQFF. The CDR3 DNA is TGTGCTAGTGGCCAGGGACTAGCTGTCAATGAGCAGTTCTTC.

V is TRBV6-6 and J is TRBJ2-1; D may match TRBD1 or TRBD2 (5 bases each). CDR1 MNHNY and CDR2 SVGAGI come from the germline V gene (reference sequence). The CDR3 spans 14 residues. V lost 7 bases, J lost 5 bases, and 15 bases lay in between. The CDR3: CASMGDLVNNEQFF. In nucleotides, the CDR3 is TGTGCCAGCATGGGGGACCTTGTAAACAATGAGCAGTTCTTC.

The V gene is TRBV7-9, the J gene TRBJ2-1; the D is unclear. Trimming took 1 base from V and 2 from J, leaving 6 bases between them. CDR1 and CDR2 from the germline V gene are SEHNR and FQNEAQ (reference sequence). CDR3 size: 14 residues. The CDR3 region is CASSLDVTYNEQFF. CDR3 coding DNA: TGTGCCAGCAGCTTAGACGTTACCTACAATGAGCAGTTCTTC.

This clonotype was found a few times. The chain has TRBV12-3 or TRBV12-4 and TRBJ2-7; D perhaps matches TRBD2 (5 bases). The CDR3 sequence is 13 residues long. Trimming cost V 7 bases and J 6 bases, with 16 bases left between them. CDR3 sequence reads: CASTLRETREQYF. CDR3 nucleotides: TGTGCCAGCACCCTTCGGGAAACCCGCGAGCAGTACTTC.

The J gene is TRBJ2-2, the V gene TRBV3-1; 7 bases line up with TRBD1. Trimming at V came to 5 bases and at J to 6 bases, leaving 3 bases not matched to a gene. The CDR3 is made up of 13 amino acids. In germline, CDR1 is LGHDT, CDR2 YNNKEL (reference sequence). The CDR3: CASSADRAGELFF. The CDR3 DNA follows: TGTGCCAGCAGCGCCGACAGGGCCGGGGAGCTGTTTTTT. The whole variable domain, remainder taken from reference TRBV3-1 and TRBJ2-2, is DTAVSQTPKYLVTQMGNDKSIKCEQNLGHDTMYWYKQDSKKFLKIMFSYNNKELIINETVPNRFSPKSPDKAHLNLHINSLELGDSAVYFCASSADRAGELFFGEGSRLTVL.

This clonotype turned up a few times. The rearrangement joins TRBV10-3 to TRBJ2-1, with D unresolved. CDR3 length equals 15 residues. V gave up 1 base and J gave up 0 bases, with 7 bases separating them. In germline, CDR1 is ENHRY, CDR2 SYGVKD. CDR3: CAISEWSDSYNEQFF. CDR3 nucleotides: TGTGCCATCAGTGAGTGGTCTGACTCCTACAATGAGCAGTTCTTC.

This rearrangement joins TRBV7-4 to TRBJ1-1; D unresolved. Germline CDR1 and CDR2: SGHVT and SQSDAQ. V shed 3 bases and J shed 2 bases, with 10 bases lying between them. The CDR3 spans 14 residues. The CDR3 region has the DNA TGTGCCAGCAGCTTTGAGGATGTCAACACTGAAGCTTTCTTT. Amino acid sequence: CASSFEDVNTEAFF.

The chain combines TRBV11-1 with TRBJ2-3, with D possibly matching TRBD2 (6 bases). CDR1 and CDR2 (germline): SGHAT, FQDESV (reference sequence). This CDR3 has 19 amino acids. V was shortened by 5 bases and J by 6 bases, with 30 bases between the two germline ends. The CDR3 DNA sequence: TGTGCCAGCAGCCCCGCGGACGGGGAGGAACTCGTTCGATCTGATACGCAGTATTTT. Its translation is CASSPADGEELVRSDTQYF.

For this clonotype: An end of the junction does not agree with germline; a read error may underlie this. This rearrangement joins TRBV25-1 to TRBJ1-2; 10 nucleotides align to TRBD1. The CDR3 extends over 15 amino acids. Germline V gene sequence: CDR1 MGHDK, CDR2 SYGVNS. CDR3 sequence (DNA): TGTGCCAGCAGTGAACCGGGACAGGGGCTGTATGGCCACACCTTC. As protein: CASSEPGQGLYGHTF.

This clonotype was seen a handful of times. V and J are TRBV4-3 and TRBJ1-3; D gene unclear. The CDR3 spans 13 residues. Germline lookup yields CDR1 LGHNA and CDR2 YSLEER. V lost 0 bases to trimming and J lost 9 bases, with 9 bases between them. The DNA for the CDR3 is TGCGCCAGCAGCCAAGAGGTCCGTGGCACCATATATTTT. It is translated as CASSQEVRGTIYF.